Shown below are 30 T cell receptor beta chains from a single sample sequenced in a study of T cells after yellow fever vaccination (dated by TCRdb to the late 2010s). Read against the paper, the sample's treatment or condition label means: live attenuated yellow fever vaccine strain. Library method: 5' RACE. The instrument given in TCRdb is Illumina HiSeq 2500. The raw public reads went through TCRdb reprocessing: fastp at Q25, MiXCR clone calling, in-frame beta chains kept. Identical CDR3 protein sequences are pooled into one entry, listed with their most common genes and DNA. The sample table contains roughly 120,000 distinct CDR3 sequences; only one count was recorded for around 6.7% of them. The ten largest clones capture over 2.5% of the sample. The material sequenced was CD4+ T cells sorted from PBMCs, taken approximately 47 days after the first yellow fever vaccination. All receptors derive from a man between 18 and 29 years old who received the YFV17D yellow fever vaccine.

This clonotype appeared many times. The genes are TRBV5-6 and TRBJ1-4; D call uncertain. Germline V CDR1 and CDR2: SGHDT, YYEEEE. V gave up 2 bases and J gave up 13 bases, with 21 bases separating them. This CDR3 has 15 residues. The CDR3 DNA sequence: TGTGCCAGCAGCTTAAAGGGTCCCCTAAGTGGTGGACTGTTTTTT. It translates to CASSLKGPLSGGLFF.

Note on this clonotype: Just one base apart from a much larger clone, this may be a read error. The chain uses TRBV7-2 and TRBJ2-2, with 12 bases aligning to TRBD2. Germline V CDR1 and CDR2: SGHTA, FQGNSA. J lost 4 bases, V lost 5 bases, and 8 bases had no gene match. The CDR3 loop spans 17 amino acids. Here the CDR3 DNA reads TGTGCCAGCAGCCCTCGACCGACTAGCGGGGGCACCGGGGAGCTGTTTTTT. It codes for CASSPRPTSGGTGELFF.

This clonotype was seen repeatedly, ten times or more. The rearrangement joins TRBV20-1 to TRBJ2-3; D is possibly TRBD1 (6 bases). Between the trimmed V and J ends, which lost 1 base and 2 bases, there was a span of 13 bases. This CDR3 is built from 15 residues. Per the germline V gene, CDR1 is DFQATT and CDR2 is SNEGSKA (reference sequence). The CDR3 DNA reads TGCAGTGCTAGAGTTGGTGGGGGCGTCACAGATACGCAGTATTTT. Protein: CSARVGGGVTDTQYF.

This clonotype was detected many times. This rearrangement joins TRBV4-3 to TRBJ1-5; no clear D gene. Between the trimmed V and J ends, which lost 4 bases and 1 base, there was a span of 17 bases. The CDR3 is 17 amino acids. CDR1 and CDR2 from the germline V gene are LGHNA and YSLEER. Here the CDR3 reads CASSPRDGPKSNQPQHF. CDR3 nucleotides: TGCGCCAGCAGCCCTAGAGACGGCCCGAAGAGCAATCAGCCCCAGCATTTT.

This clonotype was seen at least ten times. The V call is TRBV4-3, the J call TRBJ2-3, with D possibly called TRBD1 or TRBD2 (5 bases each). CDR3 length: 15 residues. Germline V CDR1 and CDR2: LGHNA, YSLEER. Trimming pared 1 base from V and 8 bases from J, leaving 16 bases between. For the CDR3, the DNA is TGCGCCAGCAGCCAAGCCGGGGCTCCTCCCGCTACGCAGTATTTT. This encodes CASSQAGAPPATQYF.

In this sample, this clonotype turned up many times. V gene TRBV11-2 combines with J gene TRBJ1-1; 10 bases are shared with TRBD1. J was trimmed by 6 bases and V by 6 bases; bases with no gene match: 7. The CDR3 extends over 14 amino acids. Germline CDR1 reads SGHAT; CDR2 reads FQNNGV. CDR3 DNA: TGTGCCAGCAGGCCACCGGGACAGGGGTCTGAAGCTTTCTTT. Translated: CASRPPGQGSEAFF.

At least ten counts were recorded for this clonotype. J is TRBJ2-3 and V is TRBV4-3, with no clear D. The CDR3 loop spans 13 amino acids. Trimming removed 1 base at V and 5 bases at J, with 7 bases between. Germline values: CDR1 LGHNA, CDR2 YSLEER. The CDR3 loop reads CASSQADQDTQYF. The DNA of the CDR3 is TGCGCCAGCAGCCAAGCGGACCAAGATACGCAGTATTTT.

This clonotype was counted a few times. V is TRBV11-1 and J is TRBJ2-7; 9 bases are shared with TRBD1. The CDR3 consists of 17 residues. Germline CDR1 reads SGHAT; CDR2 reads FQDESV (reference sequence). J gave up 6 bases and V 0 bases, and 12 bases lay outside the gene matches. The CDR3 DNA is TGTGCCAGCAGCTTAGCCACAGGGACAGGGCTTCGACGCGAGCAGTACTTC. This translates into CASSLATGTGLRREQYF.

The table lists this clonotype with many counts. This chain connects TRBV5-1 to TRBJ1-1; a possible D gene is TRBD1 (5 bases). This CDR3 has 15 amino acids. V lost 0 bases and J 1 base, leaving 10 bases between the germline ends. The germline V gene encodes CDR1 SGHRS and CDR2 YFSETQ. The CDR3 loop reads CASSLAGPGNTEAFF. The CDR3 nucleotides read TGCGCCAGCAGCTTGGCGGGACCAGGGAACACTGAAGCTTTCTTT.

A note on this clonotype: One end of the junction is discordant with germline, which a read error may explain. The V call is TRBV3-1, the J call TRBJ2-7; D possibly corresponds to TRBD1 (6 bases). CDR1 is LGHDT and CDR2 is YNNKEL in the germline V gene (reference sequence). CDR3 size: 17 residues. The CDR3 DNA reads TGTGCCACCAGCAATGGGGTCCCCAGGGGTCGTAGCTACGAGCAGTACTTC. It translates to CATSNGVPRGRSYEQYF.

Comment on this clonotype: Given a much more abundant clone one base away, this may be a read error. The genes are TRBV7-2 and TRBJ2-3; 7 nucleotides agree with TRBD2. J lost 6 bases, V lost 5 bases, and 14 bases had no gene match. CDR3 length: 16 amino acids. Germline V lookup: CDR1 SGHTA, CDR2 FQGNSA. DNA for the CDR3: TGTGCCAGCAGCCCCCGGGGAGGGAGTGGAGCGGATACGCAGTATTTT. It yields the protein CASSPRGGSGADTQYF. Full variable domain (remainder filled in from reference TRBV7-2 and TRBJ2-3): GAGVSQSPSNKVTEKGKDVELRCDPISGHTALYWYRQSLGQGLEFLIYFQGNSAPDKSGLPSDRFSAERTGGSVSTLTIQRTQQEDSAVYLCASSPRGGSGADTQYFGPGTRLTVL.

This clonotype was picked up many times. This chain joins TRBV7-2 and TRBJ2-5; D unresolved. CDR1 is SGHTA and CDR2 is FQGNSA in the germline V gene. CDR3 length: 13 residues. Trimming shortened V by 3 bases and J by 2 bases, and 7 bases separated the two germline ends. The CDR3 reads CASSFGPQETQYF. CDR3 sequence (DNA): TGTGCCAGCAGCTTCGGGCCTCAAGAGACCCAGTACTTC.

In its sample, this clonotype was seen many times. The chain couples TRBV5-1 to TRBJ2-5; the D call may be TRBD1 or TRBD2 (5 bases each). This CDR3 is 13 amino acids long. Looked up from germline, CDR1 is SGHRS and CDR2 is YFSETQ. V was shortened by 5 bases and J by 5 bases, with 13 bases between the two germline ends. The CDR3 coding sequence is TGCGCCAGCAGTCCCGGGGCGACGGAGACCCAGTACTTC. It codes for CASSPGATETQYF.

There are many counts of this clonotype. This chain joins TRBV9 and TRBJ2-5; D ambiguous. Germline CDR1 reads SGDLS; CDR2 reads YYNGEE. The V gene lost 4 bases and the J gene lost 1 base, with 14 bases spanning the gap. There are 15 residues in the CDR3. CDR3 residues: CASSTSPAVQETQYF. The CDR3 region has the DNA TGTGCCAGCAGCACCTCACCAGCCGTCCAAGAGACCCAGTACTTC.

There are many counts of this clonotype. The chain links TRBV7-9 to TRBJ2-7; D might be TRBD2 (6 bases). Trimming stripped 4 bases from V and 2 bases from J, with 12 bases between. Germline V gene data show CDR1 as SEHNR and CDR2 as FQNEAQ (reference sequence). The CDR3 extends over 14 amino acids. CDR3 amino acids: CASSSDGGTYEQYF. In DNA, the CDR3 is TGTGCCAGCAGCTCGGACGGGGGAACCTACGAGCAGTACTTC.

This clonotype was seen many times. The chain employs TRBV5-4 and TRBJ2-7; tentative D call: TRBD1 (5 bases). The CDR3 length is 14 residues. Germline V gene sequence: CDR1 SGHNT, CDR2 YYREEE (reference sequence). The V gene lost 0 bases and the J gene lost 0 bases, with 7 bases spanning the gap. For the CDR3, the DNA is TGTGCCAGCAGCTTGGACAGGCACTCCTACGAGCAGTACGTC. Its translation: CASSLDRHSYEQYV.

This clonotype was observed many times. The chain is built from TRBV7-2 and TRBJ1-2; D gene ambiguous. CDR3 length: 14 residues. Trimming took 2 bases from V and 2 from J, leaving 9 bases between them. CDR1 and CDR2 from the germline V gene are SGHTA and FQGNSA. The CDR3 region has the DNA TGTGCCAGCAGCTTATCCGGGCTCAACTATGGCTACACCTTC. Amino acid sequence: CASSLSGLNYGYTF.

There are many counts of this clonotype. This chain links TRBV4-2 with TRBJ2-2; D may be TRBD1 (6 bases). This CDR3 has 15 amino acids. V was cut by 4 bases and J by 6 bases, with 15 bases left in between. Germline V lookup: CDR1 LGHNA, CDR2 YNFKEQ. This CDR3 is CASSPYKDSPGELFF. The CDR3 DNA sequence: TGTGCCAGCAGCCCCTACAAGGACAGTCCCGGGGAGCTGTTTTTT.

This clonotype occurred a few times. CDR3 protein: CASSASGTSNAGELFF. CDR3 nucleotide sequence: TGCGCCAGCAGCGCCTCCGGGACTAGCAATGCCGGGGAGCTGTTTTTT. The chain combines TRBV5-1 with TRBJ2-2, with 9 bases lining up with TRBD2. V lost 4 bases, J lost 6 bases, and 10 bases stayed unmatched. The CDR3 is made up of 16 amino acids. The germline gives CDR1 SGHRS, CDR2 YFSETQ. Together with reference TRBV5-1 and TRBJ2-2, the CDR3 gives the full variable domain: KAGVTQTPRYLIKTRGQQVTLSCSPISGHRSVSWYQQTPGQGLQFLFEYFSETQRNKGNFPGRFSGRQFSNSRSEMNVSTLELGDSALYLCASSASGTSNAGELFFGEGSRLTVL.

This clonotype was found many times. The V and J genes are TRBV14 and TRBJ2-1; D possibly corresponds to TRBD1 (5 bases). The germline gives CDR1 SGHDN, CDR2 FVKESK. The V end was cut by 2 bases, the J end by 3 bases, with 8 bases between. This CDR3 spans 14 amino acids. This CDR3 reads CASSQHRNYNEQFF. The CDR3 region has the DNA TGTGCCAGCAGCCAACACAGGAACTACAATGAGCAGTTCTTC. The full variable domain, rest sourced from reference TRBV14 and TRBJ2-1, is EAGVTQFPSHSVIEKGQTVTLRCDPISGHDNLYWYRRVMGKEIKFLLHFVKESKQDESGMPNNRFLAERTGGTYSTLKVQPAELEDSGVYFCASSQHRNYNEQFFGPGTRLTVL.

The chain employs TRBV7-2 and TRBJ2-5; no clear D gene. V was shortened by 3 bases and J by 7 bases, with 18 bases between the two germline ends. The CDR3 runs to 15 residues. Germline V lookup: CDR1 SGHTA, CDR2 FQGNSA. CDR3 bases: TGTGCCAGCAGCTTCTCCCCCACCTACGTAACGACCCAGTACTTC. Its translation: CASSFSPTYVTTQYF. Full variable domain (remainder filled in from reference TRBV7-2 and TRBJ2-5): GAGVSQSPSNKVTEKGKDVELRCDPISGHTALYWYRQSLGQGLEFLIYFQGNSAPDKSGLPSDRFSAERTGGSVSTLTIQRTQQEDSAVYLCASSFSPTYVTTQYFGPGTRLLVL.

With regard to this clonotype: One base away lies a much larger clone, so this may be a sequencing read error. The chain links TRBV5-5 to TRBJ2-2; D gene uncertain. CDR1 SGHKS and CDR2 YYEKEE come from the germline V gene (reference sequence). This CDR3 is built from 15 residues. The CDR3 region is CASSHNQANTWELFF. The CDR3 DNA reads as TGTGCCAGCAGCCACAACCAGGCTAACACCTGGGAGCTGTTTTTT. The whole variable domain, filled in from reference TRBV5-5 and TRBJ2-2, reads DAGVTQSPTHLIKTRGQQVTLRCSPISGHKSVSWYQQVLGQGPQFIFQYYEKEERGRGNFPDRFSARQFPNYSSELNVNALLLGDSALYLCASSHNQANTWELFFGEGSRLTVL.

This clonotype was counted at least ten times. J is TRBJ1-5 and V is TRBV6-2 or TRBV6-3, with D perhaps TRBD1 (5 bases). CDR1 is MNHEY and CDR2 is SVGEGT in the germline V gene. The V end was cut by 3 bases, the J end by 14 bases, with 14 bases between. The CDR3 has 12 residues. CDR3 nucleotide sequence: TGTGCCAGCAGTTATACTGGCAGGGCCGAGCATTTT. It is translated as CASSYTGRAEHF.

This clonotype was detected ten times or more. The chain has TRBV4-1 and TRBJ1-5, with D perhaps TRBD1 (5 bases). V lost 1 base to trimming and J lost 11 bases, with 18 bases between them. Germline V lookup: CDR1 MGHRA, CDR2 YSYEKL. This CDR3 is 15 amino acids long. For the CDR3, the DNA is TGCGCCAGCAGCCAAGGGCAGGGTAGGGGATCAGCCCAGCATTTT. This codes for CASSQGQGRGSAQHF.

This clonotype has at least ten counts. This chain links TRBV4-1 with TRBJ2-7; D is uncertain. Germline V gives CDR1 MGHRA, CDR2 YSYEKL. This CDR3 has 15 residues. V lost 0 bases and J lost 2, with 11 bases in between. The CDR3 protein is CASSQEELRTYEQYV. The CDR3, as DNA: TGCGCCAGCAGCCAAGAGGAGTTGCGCACCTACGAGCAGTACGTC.

A few counts support this clonotype. This chain connects TRBV5-4 to TRBJ2-7, with TRBD1 as a possible D gene (6 bases). Trimming pared 4 bases from V and 2 bases from J, leaving 13 bases between. The CDR3 spans 14 residues. Germline CDR1 and CDR2: SGHNT and YYREEE (reference sequence). CDR3 sequence reads: CASSPDRDTYEQYV. CDR3 coding DNA: TGTGCCAGCAGCCCGGACAGAGATACCTACGAGCAGTACGTC.

This clonotype occurred many times. This rearrangement joins TRBV12-3 or TRBV12-4 to TRBJ1-6; tentative D call: TRBD1 (6 bases). Trimming took 3 bases from V and 2 from J, leaving 8 bases between them. The CDR3 loop spans 15 amino acids. The CDR3 here is CASSFRDTYNSPLHF. CDR3 sequence (DNA): TGTGCCAGCAGTTTCCGGGACACCTATAATTCACCCCTCCACTTT.

V usage is TRBV7-2 and J usage is TRBJ2-3; TRBD2 matches at 14 bases. The CDR3 is 16 amino acids. Unmatched junction bases numbered 1, after V lost 5 bases and J lost 0 bases. Germline V lookup: CDR1 SGHTA, CDR2 FQGNSA. The CDR3: CASSRTSGGSTDTQYF. The CDR3 coding sequence is TGTGCCAGCAGCCGGACTAGCGGGGGGAGCACAGATACGCAGTATTTT.

This clonotype has a handful of counts. This chain joins TRBV6-5 and TRBJ2-1; 8 nucleotides agree with TRBD2. With V trimmed by 3 bases and J by 0 bases, 13 bases remained unmatched. Germline loops: CDR1 MNHEY, CDR2 SVGAGI. The CDR3 length is 19 residues. This chain's CDR3 is CASSYYAGGLPSSYNEQFF. Here the CDR3 DNA reads TGTGCCAGCAGTTATTATGCGGGGGGTCTACCCAGCTCCTACAATGAGCAGTTCTTC.

Ten or more counts support this clonotype. The J gene is TRBJ1-6, the V gene TRBV20-1; D is possibly TRBD1 (5 bases). The length of the CDR3 is 13 residues. Germline CDR1 and CDR2: DFQATT and SNEGSKA (reference sequence). Deletions cut 3 bases from V and 7 bases from J, with 10 bases between. CDR3 in DNA: TGCAGTGCTAGCCAGGGCGCAAATTCACCCCTCCACTTT. Protein sequence: CSASQGANSPLHF.